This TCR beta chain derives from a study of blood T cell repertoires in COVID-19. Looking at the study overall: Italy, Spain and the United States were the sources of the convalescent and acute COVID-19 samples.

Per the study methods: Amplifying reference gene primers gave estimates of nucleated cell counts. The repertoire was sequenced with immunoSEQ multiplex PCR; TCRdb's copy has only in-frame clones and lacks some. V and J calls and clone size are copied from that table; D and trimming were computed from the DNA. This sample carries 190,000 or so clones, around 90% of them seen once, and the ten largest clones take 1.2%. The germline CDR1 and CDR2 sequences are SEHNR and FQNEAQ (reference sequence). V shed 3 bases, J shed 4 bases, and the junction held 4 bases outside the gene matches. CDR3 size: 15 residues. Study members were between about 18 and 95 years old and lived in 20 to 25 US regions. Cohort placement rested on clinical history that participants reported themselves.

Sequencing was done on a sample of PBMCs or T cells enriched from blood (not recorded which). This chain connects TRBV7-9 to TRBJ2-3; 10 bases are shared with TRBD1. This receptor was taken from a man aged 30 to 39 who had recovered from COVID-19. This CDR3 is CASSFRDRGSDTQYF. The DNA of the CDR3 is TGTGCCAGCAGCTTCCGGGACAGGGGATCAGATACGCAGTATTTT.